This T cell receptor (beta chain) was obtained from a study of CXCR3-negative and CXCR3-positive naive CD8 T cells (dated by TCRdb to the late 2010s). Concerning the study at large: In total, 130 million to 150 million TRB reads were obtained, which works out to roughly 1.5 +/- 0.3 million reads per library. The diversity and physicochemical repertoire analyses included some 11 donors pooled from two independent experiments. Naive subsets from about five donors and memory cells from 3 donors were included in the TRBV-TRBJ cluster analysis. Overall results and qualifications from the work: TRB CDR3s from CXCR3-positive naive cells showed higher hydrophobicity (lower Kidera factor 4), lower energy, and higher strength and volume indices than CXCR3-negative naive cells. Because surface CD5, which is linked to self-reactivity in mice, was comparable between the naive subsets, TCR interaction strength was also inferred from the physicochemical properties of TRB CDR3s. Because CXCR3 expression was partially decreased after cryopreservation, freshly isolated PBMCs were used for most assays. Similar TRBV-TRBJ usage was shown by naive CXCR3-negative and CXCR3-positive cells from the same donor, whereas distinct patterns were shown by memory cells. Comparably high repertoire diversity was found in both naive subsets, whereas much lower repertoire diversity was found in memory CD8+ T cells.

Instrument on record: NextSeq 550. The Human TCR Profiling Kit (MiLaboratory) was used to prepare UMI-labeled 5' RACE TRB cDNA libraries. cDNA synthesis used the entire amount of extracted RNA, and PCR amplification then used the entire amount of cDNA produced. The libraries were made side by side, with each library going through the same number of PCR cycles. As for the original processing: With a minimum of two reads required per UMI, MIGEC and MiXCR pulled out about 50,000 +/- 10,000 unique UMI-labeled TRB cDNA molecules from each library. On average, roughly 40,000 +/- 10,000 functional in-frame TRB CDR3 nucleotide clonotypes lacking stop codons were found per library. Diversity metrics, including normalized Shannon-Wiener and Chao1, were computed in VDJtools after downsampling to 5000 UMI-labeled TRB molecules per sample. VDJtools was used to calculate clonotype-size-weighted physicochemical properties of the central five CDR3 residues, namely interaction energy, strength, volume and Kidera factor 4. The reads underwent TCRdb reprocessing, giving one record for each CDR3 protein sequence and no DNA. Here the V and J calls rest on TCRdb's processing, not on the authors' analysis. The table held for this sample gives 70,000 to 100,000 distinct CDR3 sequences. The ten largest clones take up around 1.5% of the sample.

For each CD8+ T cell subset, flow sorting was done in triplicate, and some 300,000 cells per subset went directly into RLT lysis buffer. To exclude memory contaminants, naive CD8+ T cells were stringently defined as CD45RO-CCR7+CD27+CD95-. Peripheral blood mononuclear cells were isolated from buffy coats using standard density gradient centrifugation. Naive CXCR3-negative and CXCR3-positive CD8+ T cells were flow-sorted on a FACSAria III. An RNeasy Mini Kit was used to extract total RNA from the sorted cells. Notes on this clonotype: Its antigen remains unidentified.

The CDR3 starts with the cysteine, ends with the phenylalanine, and has 17 residues. No DNA was logged. Taken from the germline V gene (reference sequence), the CDR1 and CDR2 loops are MNHNY and SVGAGI. This clonotype was obtained from a human donor in good health. Some clones in this sample may be carry-over from other donors' samples. Sequenced: naive CXCR3- CD8+ T cells from blood. According to the study, the label for this sample's cell subset or site signals: CD45RO-CCR7+CD27+CD95- naive CD8+ T cells lacking CXCR3 (TNR3-). The rearrangement combines TRBV6-6 with TRBJ1-3; TCRdb indicates TRBD1, and absent DNA this call remains unverified. The CDR3 is CASSYSYGQYSGNTIYF.